This T cell receptor beta chain was captured in a study of blood T cell repertoires in COVID-19. Overall study: Acute and convalescent COVID-19 samples came from the United States, Italy and Spain. From T cells, B-cell-depleted T cells, or PBMCs came the material, which was cDNA or gDNA.

Original processing notes: It was from reference gene primer amplification that nucleated cell counts were estimated. Sequenced by immunoSEQ multiplex PCR; TCRdb stores in-frame clones only, minus some. From that table come the V and J calls and clone size; the DNA was used to work out D and trimming. This table has about 360,000 clones, more than 75% appearing once. This CDR3 contains 15 residues. The trim removed 2 bases at V and 5 bases at J, leaving 4 bases unmatched. Germline CDR1 SEHNR, CDR2 FQNEAQ (reference sequence). Sequences were obtained from peripheral blood. The J gene is TRBJ1-4, the V gene TRBV7-9; 8 bases match TRBD1. The receptor was isolated from a human donor in a cohort sampled during active COVID-19. The CDR3 spells CASSLFSGGNEKLFF. The CDR3, as DNA: TGTGCCAGCAGCTTATTCTCAGGGGGCAATGAAAAACTGTTTTTT.